This entry lists 15 T cell receptor beta chains sequenced from one sample in a study of low-dose radiotherapy and immunotherapy resistance in tumors. Gene-specific TRAV and TRBV primers were used for first-strand cDNA, covering alpha and beta chains. TCRs were amplified for 15 to 20 PCR cycles with a constant-region primer and V-primer adapter. TCRdb fed the reads into MiXCR, producing one record per CDR3 protein. The sample comprises 80,000 to 95,000 distinct CDR3 sequences, 9.4% of which are singletons, and 0.95% to 1.3% rests with the top ten. Time point here: before trial treatment. Sequenced here: PBMCs, sampled before treatment. The origin of the receptors is a male donor with prostate cancer.

This clonotype was detected many times. The V and J genes are TRBV7-2 and TRBJ1-5, with 8 positions matching TRBD1. V was pared by 3 bases and J by 2 bases, with 9 bases of the junction left unmatched. This CDR3 has 17 amino acids. Looked up from germline, CDR1 is SGHTA and CDR2 is FQGNSA. CDR3 in amino acids: CASSFGMPGGGNQPQHF. Written as DNA, the CDR3 is TGTGCCAGCAGCTTTGGGATGCCAGGGGGCGGCAATCAGCCCCAGCATTTT.

The table lists this clonotype with a few counts. This sequence joins TRBV6-2 or TRBV6-3 and TRBJ1-5; D call uncertain. Trimming removed 5 bases from V and 1 base from J, with 6 bases in between. Germline CDR1 MNHEY, CDR2 SVGEGT. The CDR3 covers 13 residues. Written as DNA, the CDR3 is TGTGCCAGCAGTCCGCTCAGCAATCAGCCCCAGCATTTT. As protein: CASSPLSNQPQHF.

This clonotype has only a few counts. V usage is TRBV21-1 and J usage is TRBJ2-7. TRBV21-1 is reported as a pseudogene. This CDR3 has 15 residues. CDR3 coding DNA: TGTGCCAGCAGCAAAGAAGGCGGGAGCTCCTACGAGCAGTACTTC. Encoded protein: CASSKEGGSSYEQYF.

This clonotype was recorded at least ten times. The chain recombines TRBV7-2 with TRBJ2-5; D is unclear. CDR3 length equals 13 residues. Deletions cut 1 base from V and 0 bases from J, with 3 bases between. Germline V gene sequence: CDR1 SGHTA, CDR2 FQGNSA. The CDR3 DNA reads as TGTGCCAGCAGCTTAGTGTACCAAGAGACCCAGTACTTC. This sequence encodes CASSLVYQETQYF. Full variable domain (missing parts from reference TRBV7-2 and TRBJ2-5): GAGVSQSPSNKVTEKGKDVELRCDPISGHTALYWYRQSLGQGLEFLIYFQGNSAPDKSGLPSDRFSAERTGGSVSTLTIQRTQQEDSAVYLCASSLVYQETQYFGPGTRLLVL.

This clonotype was seen repeatedly, ten times or more. The V call is TRBV29-1, the J call TRBJ1-1; possible D gene TRBD1, 5 bases. The CDR3 is made up of 12 amino acids. CDR1 is SQVTM, CDR2 ANQGSEA, per germline. Trimming pared 4 bases from V and 1 base from J, leaving 7 bases between. DNA of the CDR3: TGCAGCGTTGGAGGGGCGAACACTGAAGCTTTCTTT. Translation: CSVGGANTEAFF.

This clonotype was detected many times. The chain joins TRBV5-1 to TRBJ1-1, with D possibly being TRBD1 (5 bases). V dropped 2 bases and J dropped 1 base, with 12 bases sitting between them. This CDR3 contains 15 residues. CDR1 and CDR2 (germline): SGHRS, YFSETQ. The CDR3 DNA reads as TGCGCCAGCAGCTTTTCGGGGGTGGGGAACACTGAAGCTTTCTTT. Encoded protein: CASSFSGVGNTEAFF. Looking up the rest from reference TRBV5-1 and TRBJ1-1 gives the full variable domain: KAGVTQTPRYLIKTRGQQVTLSCSPISGHRSVSWYQQTPGQGLQFLFEYFSETQRNKGNFPGRFSGRQFSNSRSEMNVSTLELGDSALYLCASSFSGVGNTEAFFGQGTRLTVV.

At least ten counts were recorded for this clonotype. The chain recombines TRBV5-6 with TRBJ2-2, with D perhaps matching TRBD1 (6 bases). V was shortened by 4 bases and J by 3 bases, with 10 bases between the two germline ends. The CDR3 spans 14 residues. Germline V gene data show CDR1 as SGHDT and CDR2 as YYEEEE. This chain's CDR3 is CASSPRGHTGELFF. The CDR3 DNA reads TGTGCCAGCAGCCCCAGGGGTCACACCGGGGAGCTGTTTTTT. The full variable domain, with the rest looked up from reference TRBV5-6 and TRBJ2-2, is DAGVTQSPTHLIKTRGQQVTLRCSPKSGHDTVSWYQQALGQGPQFIFQYYEEEERQRGNFPDRFSGHQFPNYSSELNVNALLLGDSALYLCASSPRGHTGELFFGEGSRLTVL.

There are many counts of this clonotype. The chain has TRBV27 and TRBJ2-3; 8 bases match TRBD1. The germline gives CDR1 MNHEY, CDR2 SMNVEV (reference sequence). Trimming at V came to 3 bases and at J to 2 bases, leaving 4 bases not matched to a gene. The length of the CDR3 is 15 residues. CDR3 DNA sequence: TGTGCCAGCAGTTTTGCGGGACAGGTCACAGATACGCAGTATTTT. Amino acid sequence: CASSFAGQVTDTQYF.

This clonotype came up many times. This chain uses TRBV19 with TRBJ1-4; no clear D. The CDR3 sequence is 14 residues long. Deletions cut 7 bases from V and 7 bases from J, with 16 bases between. Germline CDR1 LNHDA, CDR2 SQIVND (reference sequence). The CDR3 sequence: CASTRTAGSEKLFF. CDR3 coding DNA: TGTGCCAGTACCAGGACGGCCGGGTCTGAAAAACTGTTTTTT.

This clonotype has ten or more counts. The chain recombines TRBV7-2 with TRBJ2-5, with a weak D call TRBD2 (6 bases). Looked up from germline, CDR1 is SGHTA and CDR2 is FQGNSA. The CDR3 sequence is 14 residues long. The V end lost 3 bases, the J end lost 6 bases, and 14 bases lay between the germline ends. Here the CDR3 reads CASSFYGGEKTQYF. The DNA for the CDR3 is TGTGCCAGCAGCTTTTACGGAGGGGAGAAGACCCAGTACTTC.

This clonotype has a count of ten or more. This rearrangement joins TRBV7-2 to TRBJ2-1, with 10 positions matching TRBD1. The J segment lost 7 bases and the V segment lost 2 bases, leaving 5 bases of the junction unmatched. CDR1 and CDR2 from the germline V gene are SGHTA and FQGNSA. The CDR3 extends over 15 amino acids. The CDR3 bases are TGTGCCAGCAGCTTATTCCGGGACAGGGGAAATGAGCAGTTCTTC. Translated: CASSLFRDRGNEQFF.

This clonotype was observed at least ten times. The rearrangement links TRBV19 to TRBJ2-4; 11 bases agree with TRBD2. The trim removed 7 bases at V and 7 bases at J, leaving 3 bases unmatched. The CDR3 has 13 residues. Germline loops: CDR1 LNHDA, CDR2 SQIVND (reference sequence). The CDR3 reads CASTRTSGNIQYF. The CDR3 nucleotides read TGTGCCAGTACGCGGACTAGCGGGAACATTCAGTACTTC.

This clonotype was observed at least ten times. The rearrangement links TRBV28 to TRBJ2-2, with 10 nucleotides matching TRBD1. V was pared by 7 bases and J by 5 bases, with 13 bases of the junction left unmatched. CDR1 is MDHEN, CDR2 SYDVKM, per germline. The CDR3 runs 17 residues. CDR3 coding DNA: TGTGCCAGCAAACCCTCTCCGGCGGGACAGGGGACCGGGGAGCTGTTTTTT. Protein product: CASKPSPAGQGTGELFF.

This rearrangement joins TRBV27 to TRBJ2-3, with no clear D. Trimming stripped 5 bases from V and 9 bases from J, with 12 bases between. The CDR3 spans 12 residues. Germline lookup yields CDR1 MNHEY and CDR2 SMNVEV (reference sequence). The CDR3 sequence: CASSPSPLTQYF. The CDR3 DNA is TGTGCCAGCAGTCCCTCGCCCTTAACGCAGTATTTT.

This clonotype was found many times. V usage is TRBV20-1 and J usage is TRBJ2-5; 9 nucleotides agree with TRBD1. The CDR3 is 12 residues long. Trimming took 6 bases from V and 7 from J; bases not matched to a gene: 6. Germline CDR1 DFQATT, CDR2 SNEGSKA (reference sequence). CDR3 DNA: TGCAGTGCCAACAGGGGGCCTGGGACCCAGTACTTC. Translating it yields CSANRGPGTQYF.